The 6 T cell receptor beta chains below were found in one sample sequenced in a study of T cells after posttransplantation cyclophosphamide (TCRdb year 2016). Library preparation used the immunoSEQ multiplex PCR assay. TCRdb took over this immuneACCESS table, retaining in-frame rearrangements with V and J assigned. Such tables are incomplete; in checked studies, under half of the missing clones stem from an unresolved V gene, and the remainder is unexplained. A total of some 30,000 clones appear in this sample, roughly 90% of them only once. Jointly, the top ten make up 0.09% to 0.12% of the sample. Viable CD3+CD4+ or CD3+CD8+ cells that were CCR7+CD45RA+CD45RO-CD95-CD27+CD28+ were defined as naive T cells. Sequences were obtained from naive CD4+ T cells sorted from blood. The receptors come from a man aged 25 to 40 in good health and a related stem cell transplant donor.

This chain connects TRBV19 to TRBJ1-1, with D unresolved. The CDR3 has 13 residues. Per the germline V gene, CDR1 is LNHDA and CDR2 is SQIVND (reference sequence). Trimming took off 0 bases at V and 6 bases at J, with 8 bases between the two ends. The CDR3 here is CASSIDREAEAFF. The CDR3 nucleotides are TGTGCCAGTAGTATAGATCGGGAGGCTGAAGCTTTCTTT. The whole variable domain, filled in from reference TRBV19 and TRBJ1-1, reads DGGITQSPKYLFRKEGQNVTLSCEQNLNHDAMYWYRQDPGQGLRLIYYSQIVNDFQKGDIAEGYSVSREKKESFPLTVTSAQKNPTAFYLCASSIDREAEAFFGQGTRLTVV.

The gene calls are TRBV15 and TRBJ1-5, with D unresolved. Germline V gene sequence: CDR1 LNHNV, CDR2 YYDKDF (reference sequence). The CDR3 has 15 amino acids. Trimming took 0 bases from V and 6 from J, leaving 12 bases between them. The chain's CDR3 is CATSRDGGNRQPQHF. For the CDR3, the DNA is TGTGCCACCAGCAGAGACGGCGGGAACCGTCAGCCCCAGCATTTT.

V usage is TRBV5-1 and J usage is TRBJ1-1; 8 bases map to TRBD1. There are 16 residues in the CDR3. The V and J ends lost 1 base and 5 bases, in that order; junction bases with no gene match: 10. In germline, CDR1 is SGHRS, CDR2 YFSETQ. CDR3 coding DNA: TGCGCCAGCAGCTTGAGGGTCGGACAGGGAGGAACTGAAGCTTTCTTT. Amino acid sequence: CASSLRVGQGGTEAFF.

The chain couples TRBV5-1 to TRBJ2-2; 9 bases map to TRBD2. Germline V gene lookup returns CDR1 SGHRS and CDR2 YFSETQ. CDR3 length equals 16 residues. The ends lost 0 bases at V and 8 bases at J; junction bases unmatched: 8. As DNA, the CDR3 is TGCGCCAGCAGCTTGGACGGCGGGGGGGCTTCTGGGGAGCTGTTTTTT. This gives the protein CASSLDGGGASGELFF.

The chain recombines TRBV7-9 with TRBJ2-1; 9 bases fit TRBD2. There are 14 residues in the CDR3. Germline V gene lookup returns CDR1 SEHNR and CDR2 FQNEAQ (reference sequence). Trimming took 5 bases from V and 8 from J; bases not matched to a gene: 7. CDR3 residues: CASSHSGGVDEQFF. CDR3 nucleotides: TGTGCCAGCAGCCATAGCGGGGGAGTGGATGAGCAGTTCTTC.

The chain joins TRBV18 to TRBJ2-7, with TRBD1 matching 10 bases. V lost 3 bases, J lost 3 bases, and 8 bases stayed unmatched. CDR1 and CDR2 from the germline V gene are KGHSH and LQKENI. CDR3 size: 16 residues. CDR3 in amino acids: CASSPRLDRGLYEQYF. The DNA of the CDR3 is TGTGCCAGCTCACCTCGACTAGACAGGGGGCTCTACGAGCAGTACTTC.